This TCR beta chain emerged from a study of tumour-infiltrating T cells in Burkitt lymphoma. This clone was counted between two and nine times. Here immunoSEQ multiplex PCR was the method, and the copy in TCRdb shows in-frame clones only, minus some. The profile covers over 2,000 clones, with over 12% appearing a single time and approximately 10% taken by the ten largest. The receptor was isolated from a human donor with relapsed Burkitt lymphoma. Source material: tumor tissue from a relapse.

CDR3 sequence: CATRGGTVQETQYF. CDR3 in DNA: TGTGCCACCAGGGGCGGGACAGTACAAGAGACCCAGTACTTC. V is TRBV15 and J is TRBJ2-5; maybe TRBD1 (7 bases). V was shortened by 6 bases and J by 2 bases, with 13 bases between the two germline ends. The CDR3 consists of 14 residues. Germline V gene lookup returns CDR1 LNHNV and CDR2 YYDKDF (reference sequence).